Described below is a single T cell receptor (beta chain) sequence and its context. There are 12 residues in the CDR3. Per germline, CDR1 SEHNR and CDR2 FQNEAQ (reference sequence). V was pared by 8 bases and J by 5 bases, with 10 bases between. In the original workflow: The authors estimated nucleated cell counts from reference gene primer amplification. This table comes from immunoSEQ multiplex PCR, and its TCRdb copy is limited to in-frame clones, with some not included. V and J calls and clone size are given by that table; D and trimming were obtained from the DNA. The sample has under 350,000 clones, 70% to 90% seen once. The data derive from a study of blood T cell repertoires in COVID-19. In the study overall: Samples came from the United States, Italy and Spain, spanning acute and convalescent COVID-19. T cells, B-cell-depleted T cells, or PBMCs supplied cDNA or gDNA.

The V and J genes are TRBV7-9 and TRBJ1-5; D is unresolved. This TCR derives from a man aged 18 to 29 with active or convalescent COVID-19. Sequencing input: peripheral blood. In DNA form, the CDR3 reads TGTGCCAGCGCGGTTGGTGATCAGCCCCAGCATTTT. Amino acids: CASAVGDQPQHF.